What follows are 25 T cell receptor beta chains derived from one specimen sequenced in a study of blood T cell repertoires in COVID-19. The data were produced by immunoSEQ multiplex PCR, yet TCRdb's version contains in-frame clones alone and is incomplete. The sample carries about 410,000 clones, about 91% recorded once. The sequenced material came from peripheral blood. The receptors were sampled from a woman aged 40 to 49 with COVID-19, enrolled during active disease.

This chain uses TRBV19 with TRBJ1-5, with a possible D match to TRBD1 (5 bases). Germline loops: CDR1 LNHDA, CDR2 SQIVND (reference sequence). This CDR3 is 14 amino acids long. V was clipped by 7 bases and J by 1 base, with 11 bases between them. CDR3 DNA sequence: TGTGCCAGTAATTCCGGGGGGAGCAATCAGCCCCAGCATTTT. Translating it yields CASNSGGSNQPQHF. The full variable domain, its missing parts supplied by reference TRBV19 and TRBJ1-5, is DGGITQSPKYLFRKEGQNVTLSCEQNLNHDAMYWYRQDPGQGLRLIYYSQIVNDFQKGDIAEGYSVSREKKESFPLTVTSAQKNPTAFYLCASNSGGSNQPQHFGDGTRLSIL.

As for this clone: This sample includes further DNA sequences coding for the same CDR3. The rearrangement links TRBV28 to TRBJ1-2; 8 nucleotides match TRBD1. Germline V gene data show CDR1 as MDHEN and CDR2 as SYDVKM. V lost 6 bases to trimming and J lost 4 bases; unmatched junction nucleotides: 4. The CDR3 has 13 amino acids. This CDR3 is CASSPDRGYGYTF. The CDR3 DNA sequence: TGTGCCAGCAGCCCAGACAGGGGCTATGGCTACACCTTC.

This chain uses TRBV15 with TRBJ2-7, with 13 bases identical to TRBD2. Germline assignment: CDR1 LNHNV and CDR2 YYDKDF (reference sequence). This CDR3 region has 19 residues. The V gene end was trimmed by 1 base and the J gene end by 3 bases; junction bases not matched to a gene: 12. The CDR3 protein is CATSRALLAGGRLNYEQYF. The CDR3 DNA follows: TGTGCCACCAGCAGAGCCTTACTAGCGGGAGGGCGGTTGAACTACGAGCAGTACTTC.

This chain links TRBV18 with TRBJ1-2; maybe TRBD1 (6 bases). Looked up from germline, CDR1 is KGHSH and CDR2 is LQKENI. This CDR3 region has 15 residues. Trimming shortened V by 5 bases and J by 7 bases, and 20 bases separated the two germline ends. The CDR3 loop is CASSSLEAQQGGYTF. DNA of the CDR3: TGTGCCAGCTCAAGTTTGGAAGCCCAACAGGGTGGCTACACCTTC.

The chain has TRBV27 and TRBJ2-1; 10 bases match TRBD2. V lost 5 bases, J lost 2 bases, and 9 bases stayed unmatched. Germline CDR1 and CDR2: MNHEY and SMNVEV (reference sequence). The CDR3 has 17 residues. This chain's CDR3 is CASSLFSGRFTYNEQFF. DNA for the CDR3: TGTGCCAGCAGTCTCTTTAGCGGGAGGTTCACCTACAATGAGCAGTTCTTC.

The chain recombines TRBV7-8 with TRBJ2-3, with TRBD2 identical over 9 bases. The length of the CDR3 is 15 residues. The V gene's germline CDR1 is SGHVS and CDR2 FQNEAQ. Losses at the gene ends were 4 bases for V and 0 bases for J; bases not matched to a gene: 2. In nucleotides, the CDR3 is TGTGCCAGCAGCTCTAGCGGGGTTAGCACAGATACGCAGTATTTT. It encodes CASSSSGVSTDTQYF.

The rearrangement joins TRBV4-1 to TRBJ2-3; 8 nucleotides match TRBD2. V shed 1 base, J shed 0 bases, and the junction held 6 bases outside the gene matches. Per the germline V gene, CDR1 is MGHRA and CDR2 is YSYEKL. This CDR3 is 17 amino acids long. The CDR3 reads CASSQGSRGASTDTQYF. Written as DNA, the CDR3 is TGCGCCAGCAGCCAAGGTTCGCGGGGGGCTAGCACAGATACGCAGTATTTT.

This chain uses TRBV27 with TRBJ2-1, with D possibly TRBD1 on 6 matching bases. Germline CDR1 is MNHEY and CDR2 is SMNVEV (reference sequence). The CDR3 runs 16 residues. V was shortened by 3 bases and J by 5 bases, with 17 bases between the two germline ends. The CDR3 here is CASSFFRTDTNNEQFF. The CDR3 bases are TGTGCCAGCAGTTTTTTCCGGACAGATACCAACAATGAGCAGTTCTTC.

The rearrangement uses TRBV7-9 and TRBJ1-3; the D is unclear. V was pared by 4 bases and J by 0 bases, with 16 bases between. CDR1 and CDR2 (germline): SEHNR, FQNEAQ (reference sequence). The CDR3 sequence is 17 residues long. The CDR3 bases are TGTGCCAGCAGCTCAGGTGGCGGGTACAGCTCTGGAAACACCATATATTTT. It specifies CASSSGGGYSSGNTIYF.

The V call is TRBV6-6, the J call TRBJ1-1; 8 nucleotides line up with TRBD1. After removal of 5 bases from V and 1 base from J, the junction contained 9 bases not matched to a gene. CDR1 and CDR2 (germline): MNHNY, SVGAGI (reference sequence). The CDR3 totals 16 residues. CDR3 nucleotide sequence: TGTGCCAGCAGTGCTCGACTACAGGGGGGGAACACTGAAGCTTTCTTT. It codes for CASSARLQGGNTEAFF.

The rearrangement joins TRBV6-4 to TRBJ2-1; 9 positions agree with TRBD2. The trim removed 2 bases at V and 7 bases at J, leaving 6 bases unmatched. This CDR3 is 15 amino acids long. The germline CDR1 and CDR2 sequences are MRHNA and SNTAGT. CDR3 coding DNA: TGTGCCAGCAGTGACCGTGCGGGGGGGCAAAATGAGCAGTTCTTC. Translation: CASSDRAGGQNEQFF.

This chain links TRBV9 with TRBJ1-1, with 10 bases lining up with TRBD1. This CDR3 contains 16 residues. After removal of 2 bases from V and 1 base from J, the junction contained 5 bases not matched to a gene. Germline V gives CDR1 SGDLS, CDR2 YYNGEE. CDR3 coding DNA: TGTGCCAGCAGCGTGACAGGGGGCGCGGGGAACACTGAAGCTTTCTTT. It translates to CASSVTGGAGNTEAFF.

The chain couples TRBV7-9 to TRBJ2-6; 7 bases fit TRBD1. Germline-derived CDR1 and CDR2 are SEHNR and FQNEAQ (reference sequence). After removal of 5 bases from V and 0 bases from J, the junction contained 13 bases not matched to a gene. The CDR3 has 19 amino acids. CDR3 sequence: CASSPPGTASYSGANVLTF. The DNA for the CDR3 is TGTGCCAGCAGCCCTCCCGGGACAGCTTCCTACTCTGGGGCCAACGTCCTGACTTTC.

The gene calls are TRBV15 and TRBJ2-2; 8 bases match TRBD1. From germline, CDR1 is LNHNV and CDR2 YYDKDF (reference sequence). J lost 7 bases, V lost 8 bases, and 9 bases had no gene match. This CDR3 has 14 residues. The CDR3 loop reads CATGRQGLSGELFF. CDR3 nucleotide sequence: TGTGCCACCGGGAGACAGGGGTTGAGCGGGGAGCTGTTTTTT.

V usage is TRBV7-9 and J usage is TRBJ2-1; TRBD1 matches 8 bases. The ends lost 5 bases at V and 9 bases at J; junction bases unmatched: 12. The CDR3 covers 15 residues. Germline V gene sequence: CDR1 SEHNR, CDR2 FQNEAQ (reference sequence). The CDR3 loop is CASSTGTGLRVEQFF. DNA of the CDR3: TGTGCCAGCAGCACCGGGACAGGCCTTAGGGTTGAGCAGTTCTTC.

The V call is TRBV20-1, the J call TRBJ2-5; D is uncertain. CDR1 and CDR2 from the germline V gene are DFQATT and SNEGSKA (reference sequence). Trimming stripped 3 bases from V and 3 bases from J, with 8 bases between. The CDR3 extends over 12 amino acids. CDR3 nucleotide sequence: TGCAGTGCTAGTACCCGCGAAGAGACCCAGTACTTC. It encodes CSASTREETQYF.

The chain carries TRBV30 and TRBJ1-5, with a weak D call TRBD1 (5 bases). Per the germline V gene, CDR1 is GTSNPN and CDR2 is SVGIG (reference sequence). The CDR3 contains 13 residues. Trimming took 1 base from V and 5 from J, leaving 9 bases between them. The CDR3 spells CAWSGGGHQPQHF. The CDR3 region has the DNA TGTGCCTGGAGTGGGGGGGGACATCAGCCCCAGCATTTT.

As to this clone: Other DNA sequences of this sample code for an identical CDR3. CDR3 protein: CASSVNYEQYF. In DNA, the CDR3 is TGTGCCAGCAGTGTAAACTACGAGCAGTACTTC. This rearrangement joins TRBV28 to TRBJ2-7; D unclear. The V end lost 5 bases, the J end lost 3 bases, and 5 bases lay between the germline ends. Germline CDR1 is MDHEN and CDR2 is SYDVKM. This CDR3 has 11 amino acids.

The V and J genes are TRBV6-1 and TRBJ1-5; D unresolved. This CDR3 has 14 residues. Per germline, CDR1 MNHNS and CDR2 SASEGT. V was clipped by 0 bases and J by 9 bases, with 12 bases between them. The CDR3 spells CASSEAQALSPQHF. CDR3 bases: TGTGCCAGCAGTGAAGCGCAGGCACTTTCGCCCCAGCATTTT.

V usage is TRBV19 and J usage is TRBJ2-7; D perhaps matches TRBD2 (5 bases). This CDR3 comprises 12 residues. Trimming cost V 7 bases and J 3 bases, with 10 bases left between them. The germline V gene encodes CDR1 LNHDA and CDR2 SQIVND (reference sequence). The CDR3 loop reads CASISGNYEQYF. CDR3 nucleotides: TGTGCCAGTATTTCGGGGAACTACGAGCAGTACTTC.

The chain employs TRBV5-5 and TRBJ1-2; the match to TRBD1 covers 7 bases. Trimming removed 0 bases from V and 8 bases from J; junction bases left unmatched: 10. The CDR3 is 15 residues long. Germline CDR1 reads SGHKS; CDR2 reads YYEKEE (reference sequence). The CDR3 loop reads CASSLGQGPVSGYTF. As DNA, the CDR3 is TGTGCCAGCAGCTTGGGACAGGGACCTGTCTCGGGCTACACCTTC.

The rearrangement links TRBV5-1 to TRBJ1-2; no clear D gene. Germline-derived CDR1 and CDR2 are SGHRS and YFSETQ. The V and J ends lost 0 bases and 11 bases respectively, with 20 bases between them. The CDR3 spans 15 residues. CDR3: CASSLVAGPRRGYTF. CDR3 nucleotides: TGCGCCAGCAGCTTGGTTGCAGGCCCACGGCGTGGATACACCTTC.

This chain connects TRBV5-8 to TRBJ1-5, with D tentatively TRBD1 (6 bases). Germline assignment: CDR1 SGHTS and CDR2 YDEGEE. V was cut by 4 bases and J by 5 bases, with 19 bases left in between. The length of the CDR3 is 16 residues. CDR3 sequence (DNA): TGTGCCAGCAGCGGGAGGGTTACAGGGAAGGATCAGCCCCAGCATTTT. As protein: CASSGRVTGKDQPQHF.

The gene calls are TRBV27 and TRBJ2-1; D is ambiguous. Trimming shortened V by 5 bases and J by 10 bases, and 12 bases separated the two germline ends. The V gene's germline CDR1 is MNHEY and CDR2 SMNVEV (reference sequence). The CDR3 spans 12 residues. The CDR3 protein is CASSPPTKEQFF. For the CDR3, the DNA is TGTGCCAGCAGTCCGCCCACTAAGGAGCAGTTCTTC.

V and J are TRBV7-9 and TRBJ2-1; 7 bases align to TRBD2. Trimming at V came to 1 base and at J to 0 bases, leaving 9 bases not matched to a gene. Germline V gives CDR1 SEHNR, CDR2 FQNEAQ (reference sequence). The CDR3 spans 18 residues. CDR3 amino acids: CASSLGARRESSYNEQFF. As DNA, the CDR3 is TGTGCCAGCAGCTTAGGAGCGAGGCGGGAGAGCTCCTACAATGAGCAGTTCTTC.